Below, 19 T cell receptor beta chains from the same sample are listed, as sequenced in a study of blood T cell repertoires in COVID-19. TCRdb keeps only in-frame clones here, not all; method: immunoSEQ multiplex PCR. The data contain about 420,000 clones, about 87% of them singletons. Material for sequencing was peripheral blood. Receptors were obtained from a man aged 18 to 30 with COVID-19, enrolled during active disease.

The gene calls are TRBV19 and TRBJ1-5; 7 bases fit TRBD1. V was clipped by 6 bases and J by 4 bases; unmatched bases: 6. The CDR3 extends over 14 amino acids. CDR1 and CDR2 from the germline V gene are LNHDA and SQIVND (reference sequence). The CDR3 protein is CASSMGQPNQPQHF. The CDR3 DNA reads TGTGCCAGTAGCATGGGACAGCCTAATCAGCCCCAGCATTTT.

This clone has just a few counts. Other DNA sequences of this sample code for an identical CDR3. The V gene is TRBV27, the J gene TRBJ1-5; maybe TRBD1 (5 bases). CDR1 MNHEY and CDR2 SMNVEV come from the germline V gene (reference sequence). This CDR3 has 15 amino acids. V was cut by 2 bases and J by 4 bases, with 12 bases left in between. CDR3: CASSLTGLGNQPQHF. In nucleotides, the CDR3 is TGTGCCAGCAGTTTAACGGGACTTGGTAATCAGCCCCAGCATTTT.

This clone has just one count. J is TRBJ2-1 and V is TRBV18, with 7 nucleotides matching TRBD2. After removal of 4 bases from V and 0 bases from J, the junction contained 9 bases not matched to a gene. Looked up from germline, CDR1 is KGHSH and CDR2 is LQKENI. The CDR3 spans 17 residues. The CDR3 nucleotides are TGTGCCAGCTCACTCAATTGGGGCGGGGGCTCCTACAATGAGCAGTTCTTC. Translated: CASSLNWGGGSYNEQFF.

The CDR3 is CASSHSGNQPQHF. The CDR3 DNA follows: TGTGCCAGCAGCCATTCAGGGAATCAGCCCCAGCATTTT. The chain recombines TRBV3-1 (or the pseudogene TRBV3-2) with TRBJ1-5; weak D call: TRBD1 (5 bases). The CDR3 runs to 13 residues. Germline V gives CDR1 LGHDT, CDR2 YNNKEL (reference sequence). Deletions cut 3 bases from V and 4 bases from J, with 7 bases between.

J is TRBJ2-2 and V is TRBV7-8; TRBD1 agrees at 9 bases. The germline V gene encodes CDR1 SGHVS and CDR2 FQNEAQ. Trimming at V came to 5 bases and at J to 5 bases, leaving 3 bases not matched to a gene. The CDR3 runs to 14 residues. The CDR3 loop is CASSTGQGTGELFF. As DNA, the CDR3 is TGTGCCAGCAGCACAGGACAGGGGACCGGGGAGCTGTTTTTT.

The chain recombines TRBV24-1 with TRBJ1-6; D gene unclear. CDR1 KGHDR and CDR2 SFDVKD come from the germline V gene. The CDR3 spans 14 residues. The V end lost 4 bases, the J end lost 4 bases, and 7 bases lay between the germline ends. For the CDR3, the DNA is TGTGCCACCAGTGACAACTCATATAATTCACCCCTCCACTTT. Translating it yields CATSDNSYNSPLHF.

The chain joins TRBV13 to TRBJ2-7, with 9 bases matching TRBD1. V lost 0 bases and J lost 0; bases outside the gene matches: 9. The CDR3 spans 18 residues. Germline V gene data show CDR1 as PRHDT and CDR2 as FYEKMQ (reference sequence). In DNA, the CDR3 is TGTGCCAGCAGCTTAGGAACAGGGGGCTCCCCAAGCTCCTACGAGCAGTACTTC. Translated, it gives CASSLGTGGSPSSYEQYF.

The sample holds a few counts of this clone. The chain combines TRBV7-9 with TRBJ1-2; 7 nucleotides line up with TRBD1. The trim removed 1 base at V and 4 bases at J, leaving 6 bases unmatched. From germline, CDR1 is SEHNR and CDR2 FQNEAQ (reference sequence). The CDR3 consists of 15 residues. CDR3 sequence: CASSLGDRQLYGYTF. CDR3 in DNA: TGTGCCAGCAGCTTAGGGGACAGACAACTCTATGGCTACACCTTC.

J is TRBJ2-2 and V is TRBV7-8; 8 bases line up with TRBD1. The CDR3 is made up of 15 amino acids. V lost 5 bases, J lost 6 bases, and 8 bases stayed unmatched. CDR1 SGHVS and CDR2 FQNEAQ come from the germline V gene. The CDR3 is CASSQDRVQSGELFF. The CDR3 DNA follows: TGTGCCAGCAGCCAGGACAGGGTACAATCCGGGGAGCTGTTTTTT.

CDR3 loop: CASSPLEQGMNTEAFF. The CDR3 coding sequence is TGTGCCAGCTCACCACTCGAACAGGGGATGAACACTGAAGCTTTCTTT. The J gene is TRBJ1-1, the V gene TRBV18; 7 bases line up with TRBD1. CDR1 KGHSH and CDR2 LQKENI come from the germline V gene. The CDR3 covers 16 residues. The V gene end was trimmed by 1 base and the J gene end by 0 bases; junction bases not matched to a gene: 5.

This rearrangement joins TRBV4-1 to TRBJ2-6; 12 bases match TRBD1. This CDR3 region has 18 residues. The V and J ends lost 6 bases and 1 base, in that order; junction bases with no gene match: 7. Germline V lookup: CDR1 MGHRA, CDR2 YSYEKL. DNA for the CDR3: TGCGCCAGCAGTCGTCCGGGACAGGGGGCTTCTGGGGCCAACGTCCTGACTTTC. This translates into CASSRPGQGASGANVLTF.

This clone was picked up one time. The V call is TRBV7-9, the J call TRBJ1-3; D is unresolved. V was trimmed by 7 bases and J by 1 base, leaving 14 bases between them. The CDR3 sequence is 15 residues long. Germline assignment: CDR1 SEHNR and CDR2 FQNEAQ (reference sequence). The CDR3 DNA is TGTGCCAGCACCGCCCGAGCGGCATCTGGAAACACCATATATTTT. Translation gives CASTARAASGNTIYF.

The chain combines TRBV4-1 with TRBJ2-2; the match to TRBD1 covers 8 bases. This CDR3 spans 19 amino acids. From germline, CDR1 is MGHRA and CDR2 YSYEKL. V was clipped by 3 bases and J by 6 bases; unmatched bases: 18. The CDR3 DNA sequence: TGCGCCAGCAGCCACCCTATGAATTTCGGACAGGGTTTGTCCGGGGAGCTGTTTTTT. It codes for CASSHPMNFGQGLSGELFF.

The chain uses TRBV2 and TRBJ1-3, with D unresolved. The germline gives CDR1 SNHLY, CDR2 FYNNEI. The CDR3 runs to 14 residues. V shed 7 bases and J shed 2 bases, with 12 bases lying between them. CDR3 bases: TGTGCCAGCAAGTCCGGGGTCCCTGGAAACACCATATATTTT. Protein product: CASKSGVPGNTIYF. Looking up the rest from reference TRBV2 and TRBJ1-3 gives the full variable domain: EPEVTQTPSHQVTQMGQEVILRCVPISNHLYFYWYRQILGQKVEFLVSFYNNEISEKSEIFDDQFSVERPDGSNFTLKIRSTKLEDSAMYFCASKSGVPGNTIYFGEGSWLTVV.

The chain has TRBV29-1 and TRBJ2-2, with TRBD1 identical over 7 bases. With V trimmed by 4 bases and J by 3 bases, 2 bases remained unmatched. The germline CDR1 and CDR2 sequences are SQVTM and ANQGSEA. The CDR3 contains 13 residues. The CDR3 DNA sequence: TGCAGCGTTGGGGGACAGTACACCGGGGAGCTGTTTTTT. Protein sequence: CSVGGQYTGELFF.

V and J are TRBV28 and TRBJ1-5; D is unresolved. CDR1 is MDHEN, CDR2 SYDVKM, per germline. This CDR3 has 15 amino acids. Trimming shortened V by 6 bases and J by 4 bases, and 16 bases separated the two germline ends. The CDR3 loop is CASSPGFIGNQPQHF. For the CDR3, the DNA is TGTGCCAGCAGCCCGGGGTTTATAGGGAATCAGCCCCAGCATTTT.

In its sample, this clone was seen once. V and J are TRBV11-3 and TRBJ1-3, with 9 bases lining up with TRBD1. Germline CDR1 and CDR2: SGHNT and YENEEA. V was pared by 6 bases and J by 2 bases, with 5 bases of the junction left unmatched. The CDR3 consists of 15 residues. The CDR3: CASSTGDRAGNTIYF. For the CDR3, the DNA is TGTGCCAGCAGTACGGGGGACAGGGCTGGAAACACCATATATTTT. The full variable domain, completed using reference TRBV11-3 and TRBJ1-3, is EAGVVQSPRYKIIEKKQPVAFWCNPISGHNTLYWYLQNLGQGPELLIRYENEEAVDDSQLPKDRFSAERLKGVDSTLKIQPAELGDSAVYLCASSTGDRAGNTIYFGEGSWLTVV.

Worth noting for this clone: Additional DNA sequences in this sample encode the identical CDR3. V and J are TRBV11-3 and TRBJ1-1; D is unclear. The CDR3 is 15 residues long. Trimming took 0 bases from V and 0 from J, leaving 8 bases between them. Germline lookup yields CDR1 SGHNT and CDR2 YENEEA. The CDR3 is CASSLDTGMNTEAFF. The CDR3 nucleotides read TGTGCCAGCAGCTTAGATACGGGGATGAACACTGAAGCTTTCTTT. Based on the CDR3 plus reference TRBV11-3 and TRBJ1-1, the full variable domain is EAGVVQSPRYKIIEKKQPVAFWCNPISGHNTLYWYLQNLGQGPELLIRYENEEAVDDSQLPKDRFSAERLKGVDSTLKIQPAELGDSAVYLCASSLDTGMNTEAFFGQGTRLTVV.

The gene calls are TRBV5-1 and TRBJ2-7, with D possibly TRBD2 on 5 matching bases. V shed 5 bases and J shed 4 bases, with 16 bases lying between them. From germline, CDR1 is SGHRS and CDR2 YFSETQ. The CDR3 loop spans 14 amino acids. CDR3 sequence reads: CASSVRAGGYEQYF. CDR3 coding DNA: TGCGCCAGCAGTGTGAGGGCCGGCGGTTACGAGCAGTACTTC.